This T cell receptor beta chain stems from a study of shared clonotypes between healthy human individuals. Several immunoSEQ plates received, in even portions, the genomic DNA of each subset. Clones were sequenced by immunoSEQ multiplex PCR, and TCRdb holds only the in-frame ones, with some missing. The repertoire holds approximately 2,000,000 clones, with about nine tenths as singletons. Trimming removed 5 bases from V and 2 bases from J, with 22 bases in between. Germline loops: CDR1 SEHNR, CDR2 FQNEAQ (reference sequence). The CDR3 has 18 residues. The donors, healthy adults who were HIV-negative, had experienced no recent acute infections or vaccinations.

The gene calls are TRBV7-9 and TRBJ1-5, with a weak D call TRBD1 (5 bases). Specimen: naive CD4+ T cells from PBMCs. As to subset: CD45RA+ positively selected. The origin of this receptor is a man aged 18 to 35 in good health. Some clones in this sample may be carry-over from other donors' samples. CDR3 DNA: TGTGCCAGCAGCCTAACGGACTGGCAGGGATCTGGCAATCAGCCCCAGCATTTT. It encodes CASSLTDWQGSGNQPQHF. Complete variable domain (other parts from reference TRBV7-9 and TRBJ1-5): DTGVSQNPRHKITKRGQNVTFRCDPISEHNRLYWYRQTLGQGPEFLTYFQNEAQLEKSRLLSDRFSAERPKGSFSTLEIQRTEQGDSAMYLCASSLTDWQGSGNQPQHFGDGTRLSIL.